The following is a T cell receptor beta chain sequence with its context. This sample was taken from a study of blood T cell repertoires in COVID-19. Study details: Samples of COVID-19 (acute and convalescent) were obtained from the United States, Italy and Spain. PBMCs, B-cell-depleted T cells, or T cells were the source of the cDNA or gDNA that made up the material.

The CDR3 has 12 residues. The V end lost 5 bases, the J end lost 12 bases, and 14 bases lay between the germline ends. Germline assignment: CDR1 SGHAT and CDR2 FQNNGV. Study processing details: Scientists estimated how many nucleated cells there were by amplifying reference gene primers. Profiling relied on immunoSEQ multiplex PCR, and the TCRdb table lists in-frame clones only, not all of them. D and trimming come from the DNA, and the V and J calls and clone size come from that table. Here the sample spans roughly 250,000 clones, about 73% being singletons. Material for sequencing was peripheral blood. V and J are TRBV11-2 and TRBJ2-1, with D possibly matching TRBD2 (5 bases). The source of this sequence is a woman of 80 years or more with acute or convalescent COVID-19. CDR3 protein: CASSLQRLRQFF. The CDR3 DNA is TGTGCCAGCAGCCTTCAAAGACTAAGGCAGTTCTTC.